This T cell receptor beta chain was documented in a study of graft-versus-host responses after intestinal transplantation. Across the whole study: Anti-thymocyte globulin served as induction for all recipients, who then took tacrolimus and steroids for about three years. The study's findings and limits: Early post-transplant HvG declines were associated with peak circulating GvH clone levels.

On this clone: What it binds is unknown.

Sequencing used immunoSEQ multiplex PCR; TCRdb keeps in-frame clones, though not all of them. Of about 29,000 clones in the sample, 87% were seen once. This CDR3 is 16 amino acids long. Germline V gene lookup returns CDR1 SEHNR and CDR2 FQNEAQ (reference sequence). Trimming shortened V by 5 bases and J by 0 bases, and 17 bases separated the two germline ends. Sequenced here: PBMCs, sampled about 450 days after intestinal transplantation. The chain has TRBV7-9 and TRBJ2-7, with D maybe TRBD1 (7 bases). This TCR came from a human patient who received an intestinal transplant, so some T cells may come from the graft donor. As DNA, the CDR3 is TGTGCCAGCAGCATTTGGACAGGAGGGAACTCCTACGAGCAGTACTTC. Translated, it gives CASSIWTGGNSYEQYF.